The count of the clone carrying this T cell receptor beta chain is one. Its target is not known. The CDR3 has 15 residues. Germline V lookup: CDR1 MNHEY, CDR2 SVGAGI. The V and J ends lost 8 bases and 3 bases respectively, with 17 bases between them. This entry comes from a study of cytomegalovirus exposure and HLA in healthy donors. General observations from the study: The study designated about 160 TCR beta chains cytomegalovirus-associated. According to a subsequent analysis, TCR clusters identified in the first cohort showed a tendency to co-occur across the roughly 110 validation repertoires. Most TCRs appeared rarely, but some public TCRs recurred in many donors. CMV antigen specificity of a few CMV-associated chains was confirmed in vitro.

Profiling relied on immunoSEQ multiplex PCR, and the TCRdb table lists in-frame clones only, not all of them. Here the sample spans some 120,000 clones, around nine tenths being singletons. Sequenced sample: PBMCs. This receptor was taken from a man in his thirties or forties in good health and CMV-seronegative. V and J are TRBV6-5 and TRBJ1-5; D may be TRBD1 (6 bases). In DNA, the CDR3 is TGTGCCAGCGGGCCGAGGGGGAATAACAATCAGCCCCAGCATTTT. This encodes CASGPRGNNNQPQHF.